The present T cell receptor beta chain was sequenced within a study of blood T cell repertoires in COVID-19. Study-wide context: The United States, Italy and Spain supplied acute and convalescent COVID-19 samples. Sample material is recorded as cDNA or gDNA derived from T cells, B-cell-depleted T cells, or PBMCs.

Study processing details: Reference gene primers were amplified, and this amplification served to estimate nucleated cell counts. TCRdb keeps only in-frame clones here, not all; method: immunoSEQ multiplex PCR. V and J calls and clone size follow that table, whereas D and trimming were derived from the DNA. Of under 150,000 clones detected, roughly three quarters appear once; the ten largest clones hold approximately 8%. Per germline, CDR1 MNHNY and CDR2 SVGAGI (reference sequence). The CDR3 covers 15 residues. J gave up 8 bases and V 7 bases, and 7 bases lay outside the gene matches. The chain recombines TRBV6-6 with TRBJ2-2, with 13 bases that match TRBD2. What was sequenced was peripheral blood. The source is a man aged 45 to 65 with active or convalescent COVID-19. The CDR3: CASITSGRDSGELFF. CDR3 in DNA: TGTGCCAGCATCACTAGCGGGAGGGACTCGGGGGAGCTGTTTTTT.